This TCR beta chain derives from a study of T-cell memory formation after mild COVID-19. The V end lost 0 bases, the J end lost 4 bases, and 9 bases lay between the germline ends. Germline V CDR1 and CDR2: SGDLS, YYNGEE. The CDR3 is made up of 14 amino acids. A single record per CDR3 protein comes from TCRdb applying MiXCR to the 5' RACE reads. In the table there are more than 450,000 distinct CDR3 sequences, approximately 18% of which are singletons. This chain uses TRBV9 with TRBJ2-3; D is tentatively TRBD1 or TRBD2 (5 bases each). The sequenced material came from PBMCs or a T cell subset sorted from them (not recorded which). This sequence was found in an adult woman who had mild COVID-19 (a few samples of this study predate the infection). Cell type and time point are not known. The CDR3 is CASSVALGADTQYF. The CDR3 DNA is TGTGCCAGCAGCGTAGCACTAGGGGCAGATACGCAGTATTTT.